A selection of T cell receptor beta chains follows, all from one sample in a study of cytomegalovirus exposure and HLA in healthy donors. The repertoire was sequenced with immunoSEQ multiplex PCR; TCRdb's copy has only in-frame clones and lacks some. The table lists about 170,000 clones, 65% to 85% of them singletons. Sample: PBMCs. The source is a male donor in good health and CMV-seronegative. The CDR3 runs from the conserved cysteine through the conserved F or W. The order of the fields is D gene, J gene, V gene, clone size, CDR3 protein, CDR3 DNA. D genes are given only for firm matches. Part of the rows lack a size; the others show once, few, many or a class for expanded clones.

NA	TRBJ2-7	TRBV5-6	NA	CASSLLDVHEQYF	TGTGCCAGCAGCTTGTTAGATGTCCACGAGCAGTACTTC
NA	TRBJ2-5	TRBV5-1	NA	CASSFGFQETQYF	TGCGCCAGCAGCTTCGGGTTCCAAGAGACCCAGTACTTC
TRBD1	TRBJ2-7	TRBV7-2	few	CASSERTGDYYEQYF	TGTGCCAGCAGCGAAAGGACAGGGGATTACTACGAGCAGTACTTC
NA	TRBJ2-1	TRBV6-6	once	CASSYHSAPSYNEQFF	TGTGCCAGCAGTTACCATAGCGCCCCCTCCTACAATGAGCAGTTCTTC
TRBD1	TRBJ1-5	TRBV19	few	CASSPRPGQVLTQPQHF	TGTGCCAGTAGTCCGCGACCGGGACAGGTACTTACCCAGCCCCAGCATTTT
TRBD1	TRBJ1-1	TRBV19	few	CASSIKGAGTEAFF	TGTGCCAGTAGTATAAAGGGGGCAGGCACTGAAGCTTTCTTT
TRBD1	TRBJ1-2	TRBV19	NA	CASSTYSGGAVYGYTF	TGTGCCAGTAGTACTTATTCAGGGGGCGCGGTATATGGCTACACCTTC
NA	TRBJ2-7	TRBV28	NA	CASRGGPYEQYF	TGTGCCAGCAGGGGGGGGCCCTACGAGCAGTACTTC
NA	TRBJ2-7	TRBV5-1	NA	CASSLSTQDFSYEQYF	TGCGCCAGCAGCTTGTCCACCCAGGATTTTTCCTACGAGCAGTACTTC
NA	TRBJ1-2	TRBV10-3	NA	CAMGAGLYGYTF	TGTGCCATGGGCGCGGGGCTCTATGGCTACACCTTC
TRBD1	TRBJ2-3	TRBV5-3	few	CARRGQGDPDTQYF	TGTGCCAGAAGAGGACAGGGGGACCCAGATACGCAGTATTTT
NA	TRBJ2-7	TRBV6-5	few	CASSYRQIPSYEQYF	TGTGCCAGCAGTTACAGACAAATCCCTTCCTACGAGCAGTACTTC
NA	TRBJ2-3	TRBV4-3	few	CASSLKLDYLSTDTQYF	TGCGCCAGCAGCCTGAAACTCGACTACCTCTCCACAGATACGCAGTATTTT
TRBD1	TRBJ2-7	TRBV14	NA	CASSRTGPYEQYF	TGTGCCAGCAGCCGGACAGGCCCCTACGAGCAGTACTTC
TRBD2	TRBJ2-3	TRBV19	NA	CASSAGLAGAWVGGDTQYF	TGTGCCAGTAGTGCCGGACTAGCGGGAGCCTGGGTGGGAGGAGATACGCAGTATTTT
NA	TRBJ2-1	TRBV5-4	NA	CASSASSGYNEQFF	TGTGCCAGCAGCGCCTCGTCGGGGTACAATGAGCAGTTCTTC
TRBD1	TRBJ1-2	TRBV5-1	NA	CASSLTGGNYGYTF	TGCGCCAGCAGCTTGACAGGGGGAAACTATGGCTACACCTTC
TRBD1	TRBJ1-2	TRBV6-5	once	CASSYSTGGECTF	TGTGCCAGCAGTTATTCGACAGGGGGCGAATGCACCTTC
TRBD1	TRBJ1-2	TRBV28	NA	CASSLSGTGAF	TGTGCCAGCAGCCTCTCCGGGACAGGGGCCTTC
TRBD1	TRBJ2-3	TRBV2	NA	CASRKDRVETDTQYF	TGTGCCAGCAGGAAGGACAGGGTGGAGACAGATACGCAGTATTTT
NA	TRBJ2-7	TRBV19	NA	CAGRPGQTYEQYF	TGTGCCGGGAGGCCGGGACAGACCTACGAGCAGTACTTC
TRBD2	TRBJ2-1	TRBV7-6	NA	CASSLATWGLAGVTNEQFF	TGTGCCAGCAGCTTAGCAACCTGGGGGCTAGCGGGAGTGACGAATGAGCAGTTCTTC
TRBD2	TRBJ2-1	TRBV6-1	NA	CASSPSGGIYNEQFF	TGTGCCAGCAGCCCCTCGGGGGGGATCTACAATGAGCAGTTCTTC
TRBD1	TRBJ1-1	TRBV2	NA	CASSRDRDHTEAFF	TGTGCCAGCAGCAGGGACAGGGATCACACTGAAGCTTTCTTT
TRBD2	TRBJ2-1	TRBV19	NA	CASSVTSGSLNEQFF	TGTGCCAGTAGTGTGACTAGCGGGAGCCTTAATGAGCAGTTCTTC
NA	TRBJ2-6	TRBV5-1	NA	CASSNGQISGANVLTF	TGCGCCAGCAGCAACGGACAGATCTCTGGGGCCAACGTCCTGACTTTC
NA	TRBJ1-1	TRBV29-1	NA	CSVEEAGDTEAFF	TGCAGCGTTGAAGAAGCAGGGGACACTGAAGCTTTCTTT
NA	TRBJ2-1	TRBV5-4	NA	CASSRRQGYNEQFF	TGTGCCAGCAGCCGGCGGCAGGGGTACAATGAGCAGTTCTTC
NA	TRBJ1-6	TRBV19	NA	CASSIDRTYSPLHF	TGTGCCAGTAGTATCGACAGAACCTATTCACCCCTCCACTTT
NA	TRBJ1-2	TRBV7-2	NA	CASSLVTGYGYTF	TGTGCCAGCAGCTTAGTCACAGGCTATGGCTACACCTTC
NA	TRBJ2-1	TRBV7-2	NA	CASSLTGTWSYNEQFF	TGTGCCAGCAGCTTAACCGGGACTTGGTCCTACAATGAGCAGTTCTTC
TRBD2	TRBJ2-5	TRBV29-1	NA	CSVGSSGSETQYF	TGCAGCGTTGGAAGTAGCGGGAGCGAGACCCAGTACTTC
NA	TRBJ1-2	TRBV7-9	NA	CASSSEGTFSNYGYTF	TGTGCCAGCAGCTCGGAAGGGACTTTCTCTAACTATGGCTACACCTTC
TRBD2	TRBJ2-5	TRBV7-2	NA	CASSPRAGERETQYF	TGTGCCAGCAGCCCAAGGGCGGGAGAACGAGAGACCCAGTACTTC
TRBD1	TRBJ2-6	TRBV6-1	NA	CASSEKGQTSGANVLTF	TGTGCCAGCAGTGAGAAGGGACAGACCTCTGGGGCCAACGTCCTGACTTTC
TRBD2	TRBJ2-2	TRBV7-2	NA	CASSLLAGGPRSAGELFF	TGTGCCAGCAGCTTACTAGCGGGGGGCCCCCGTTCGGCCGGGGAGCTGTTTTTT
TRBD1	TRBJ2-3	TRBV11-3	NA	CASSSGQIQDTQYF	TGTGCCAGCAGCTCGGGACAGATTCAAGATACGCAGTATTTT
NA	TRBJ2-7	TRBV18	NA	CASSPETGYHEQYF	TGTGCCAGCTCACCGGAAACAGGGTACCACGAGCAGTACTTC
TRBD2	TRBJ2-1	TRBV10-2	once	CASSDASGRRTHTYNEQFF	TGCGCCAGCAGTGACGCTAGCGGGAGGCGAACTCATACCTACAATGAGCAGTTCTTC
TRBD1	TRBJ2-7	TRBV9	NA	CASSVGGRGYEQYF	TGTGCCAGCAGCGTAGGAGGCAGGGGGTACGAGCAGTACTTC
TRBD2	TRBJ2-7	TRBV9	NA	CASSIGARTSGSGYEQYF	TGTGCCAGCAGCATAGGTGCACGGACTAGCGGGAGTGGATACGAGCAGTACTTC
TRBD2	TRBJ2-3	TRBV27	NA	CASSLGGGLADITDTQYF	TGTGCCAGCAGTTTAGGGGGGGGACTAGCGGATATCACAGATACGCAGTATTTT
NA	TRBJ2-7	TRBV9	NA	CASSVAVGAYEQYF	TGTGCCAGCAGCGTAGCCGTAGGAGCCTACGAGCAGTACTTC
NA	TRBJ1-5	TRBV27	NA	CASSFYGGNQPQHF	TGTGCCAGCAGTTTTTACGGGGGCAATCAGCCCCAGCATTTT
NA	TRBJ2-7	TRBV29-1	once	CSVDVRGLEEQYF	TGCAGCGTTGATGTTCGGGGGTTAGAGGAGCAGTACTTC
TRBD1	TRBJ1-1	TRBV5-6	few	CASSPRTGENTEAFF	TGTGCCAGCAGCCCCCGGACAGGGGAGAACACTGAAGCTTTCTTT
NA	TRBJ2-1	TRBV11-2	NA	CASSPDRRSYNEQFF	TGTGCCAGCAGCCCCGACAGGCGCTCCTACAATGAGCAGTTCTTC
NA	TRBJ2-7	TRBV9	NA	CASSPDRVSYEQYF	TGTGCCAGCAGCCCTGACAGAGTTTCCTACGAGCAGTACTTC
NA	TRBJ1-6	TRBV11-2	NA	CASSAAGGNSPLHF	TGTGCCAGCAGCGCAGCGGGTGGTAATTCACCCCTCCACTTT
NA	TRBJ2-5	TRBV2	NA	CASNRRGETQYF	TGTGCCAGCAACCGCAGGGGAGAGACCCAGTACTTC
TRBD2	TRBJ2-3	TRBV7-9	NA	CASSLGLMGLANVDTQYF	TGTGCCAGCAGCTTAGGACTGATGGGACTAGCGAATGTAGATACGCAGTATTTT
TRBD1	TRBJ1-3	TRBV5-1	NA	CASSLDRGPGNTIYF	TGCGCCAGCAGCTTGGACAGGGGGCCTGGAAACACCATATATTTT
NA	TRBJ1-1	TRBV11-2	NA	CASSPTGNTEAFF	TGTGCCAGCAGCCCGACAGGGAACACTGAAGCTTTCTTT
NA	TRBJ2-2	TRBV18	few	CASSPRGIANTGELFF	TGTGCCAGCTCACCCCGGGGTATCGCGAACACCGGGGAGCTGTTTTTT
NA	TRBJ2-7	TRBV6-1	NA	CASSETQGLGYEQYF	TGTGCCAGCAGTGAAACGCAGGGGTTGGGGTACGAGCAGTACTTC